This is a list of T cell receptor beta chains from one sample in a study of metastatic and nonmetastatic thyroid tumors. TCRdb re-analyzed the PCR reads through MiXCR. The sample lists about 13,000 clones, less than 30% occurring once. The sample consisted of blood. The receptors here all came from a female donor with papillary thyroid cancer or a benign thyroid nodule (not recorded which). Some clones in this sample may be carry-over from other donors' samples. The CDR3 runs from the conserved cysteine through the conserved F or W.

v_call: TRBV19; cdr3_aa: CASSPRDGGYTF
v_call: TRBV4-1; cdr3_aa: CASSQEPPGLAVGTQYF
v_call: TRBV28; cdr3_aa: CASSPPGLAGEYF
v_call: TRBV4-1; cdr3_aa: CARSHPGLAGGPARNEQFF
v_call: TRBV28; cdr3_aa: CASSLPGLAFNEQFF
v_call: TRBV4-1; cdr3_aa: CASSLISTENQPQHF
v_call: TRBV28; cdr3_aa: CASSPQTRHTQYF
v_call: TRBV6-2/TRBV6-3; cdr3_aa: CASSYSMRTGSLNTEAFF
v_call: TRBV5-1; cdr3_aa: CASSLGATGITDTQYF
v_call: TRBV11-2; cdr3_aa: CASSSSGAGGLGETQYF